This TCR beta chain is drawn from a study of cytomegalovirus exposure and HLA in healthy donors (dated by TCRdb to about 2017). About the study as a whole: An earlier analysis of some 600 of the donors reported about 280 Gb of sequence data and around 100 million unique TCR beta sequences obtained from around 190 million T cells. To predict cytomegalovirus infection status, the study brought together high-throughput TCR immunosequencing, statistical association of individual TCRs with disease status, and machine learning. The study was designed to test whether signatures of past pathogen exposure could be identified by cataloging public T cell receptors. Donor age, sex, ethnicity and CMV serostatus were collected together with the repertoire data. In a later analysis, previously published TCR beta repertoires from 670 or so donors were re-analyzed and high-resolution HLA genotyping was added so that TCR occurrence patterns could be studied. Rather than using new phenotypic data, the later analysis identified candidate immune exposures from TCR beta sequences and from how often those sequences occurred across donors. Typing coverage differed by locus: A, B, C, DRB1 and DQB1 were typed in roughly 629-640 donors, DQA1 in 522, DPA1 in 600 to 610, and DPB1 in 472. In addition to the first cohort of 650 to 800 subjects, a separate validation cohort of approximately 120 different subjects was used. Class I and class II HLA loci were covered by the typing at four-digit resolution. An early release that covered 500 to 800 HLA-typed donors contained 300 to 350 gigabases of sequencing data and roughly 84 million unique TCR sequences. Among the roughly 400 genotyped donors, approximately 76% belonged to the genetic ancestry cluster associated with self-reported Caucasian donors. Among around 400 genotyped donors of the cohort, an average of roughly 230,000 unique TCR beta nucleotide sequences was sequenced per donor, of which approximately 18% were non-productive. Using immunosequencing, the study profiled T cell repertoires from some 670 subjects and related those repertoires to cytomegalovirus serostatus. Genome-wide SNP genotypes for about three fifths of the roughly 670 donors were used in a later genetic analysis, which treated that subset as a discovery cohort. All discovery cohort repertoires had been generated using a single sequencing platform. Four to six DR-DQ haplotypes were handled as single units for association and clustering because linkage in the cohort was strong. An earlier analysis of 587 of the donors applied high-throughput TCR beta sequencing to assess whether each TCR beta V gene segment acted as functional or pseudogenic.

Trimming costs V 4 bases and J 0 bases, and their ends lie 10 bases apart. The CDR3 holds 15 amino acids from the cysteine to the phenylalanine. Solely the CDR3 DNA is kept, with 45 bases framed from the first base. CDR1 and CDR2, per the germline V gene, are SGHTA and FQGNSA. The cohort was made up of approximately 670 healthy bone marrow donors. At the time of sampling, every cohort member was nominally healthy, though immune exposures that went unrecorded were likely present. The donor was CMV seronegative and belonged to the group of over 300 seronegative cohort members. Each donor provided a peripheral blood sample, and peripheral blood mononuclear cells were used for TCR beta sequencing. Genomic DNA extraction from the blood cell samples was performed with the Qiagen DNeasy Blood Extraction Kit. General findings and caveats noted by the study authors: A cluster of highly shared sequence variants was judged likely to represent a technical artifact of the sequencing pipeline. In a later analysis, some 18,000 TCR beta sequences were associated with specific HLA alleles at a false discovery rate of 0.05. HLA typing was unavailable for some donors at each locus, so association tests used only the typed subset. V-gene and J-gene trimming of TCR beta chains was associated with a missense DCLRE1C variant in a later genetic analysis, and the association was replicated in an independent cohort. In vitro tests confirmed that a few of the cytomegalovirus-associated TCR beta chains recognize cytomegalovirus antigens. An earlier analysis of 450 to 750 of the donors showed that most TCR beta V segments appeared in productive rearrangements either about 87% or about 30% of the time, which broadly matched IMGT annotations. Correlated functional status among segregating V segments might be attributable to linkage disequilibrium, but an unknown experimental factor could not be ruled out. The study listed around 160 TCR beta chains as associated with cytomegalovirus. Assigning TCR associations to individual alleles was difficult when HLA alleles, especially DR and DQ, strongly co-occurred. A later genetic analysis reported fewer N-insertions in productive TCRs among donors in an Asian-associated ancestry cluster than the approximately 700-donor mean. For the cohort, immune exposure information was limited to CMV serostatus. This cohort had only TCR beta chains sequenced, and the lack of alpha or paired-chain data limited which features could be detected. Most TCR sequences were seen in very few donors, while some public TCRs were found in many individuals. In a later analysis, most CMV-associated TCR beta chains were found to appear HLA-restricted, with HLA associations seemingly driven largely by CMV exposure. A later analysis found that HLA-associated TCR beta chains were more clonally expanded and had lower generation probabilities than equally common non-associated chains. In a later analysis, TCR association rates were found to vary across HLA loci, with the most associated TCRs seen for DRB1 alleles and the fewest for HLA-C alleles. It was suggested by the authors that the approach could potentially be generalized to other disease states and immunological phenotypes. The presence/absence analyses assumed that sequencing depth was roughly uniform across donors, and that assumption may not be true. A further reported finding was that TCR beta sequences accurately predicted the HLA-A and HLA-B alleles for most subjects in the first cohort. In a later analysis, several top co-occurrence clusters were reported to appear linked to parvovirus B19, influenza, CMV and Epstein-Barr virus. Some IMGT-functional V segments, including TRBV6-2 and TRBV6-3, could not be distinguished by the 87-base-pair reads and were therefore excluded. Cytomegalovirus status was reported to be diagnosed by the classifier with high specificity and sensitivity in both the original and validation cohorts. Because counts were too low, approximately 18 rarely observed V segments, including chromosome 9 orphons, were excluded from the earlier analysis of 587 of the donors.

Regarding this clone: Its antigen is not yet known. Per-base quality was not reported, and no clone a single base away is much larger than it.

Library prep was done by the immunoSEQ multiplex PCR assay. For the multiplex PCR, a mixture combining 60 forward primers for TCR Vbeta segments and 13 reverse primers for TCR Jbeta segments was used. Amplification of the CDR3 region of rearranged TCR beta genes was performed with a multiplex PCR assay on genomic DNA. The amplified TCR beta libraries were sequenced on the Illumina HiSeq System as 87-base-pair reads. The authors' pipeline ran thus. A later analysis counted approximately 74 million unique TCR beta chains across the roughly 700 repertoires, and some 11 million of these chains were shared by at least two donors. Raw reads were error-corrected and collapsed into unique sequences with a nearest-neighbor algorithm that merged closely related sequences to remove PCR and sequencing errors. CDR3 sequences were aligned to IMGT reference sequences to assign V, D and J gene segments. For a sequence to be retained, a match of at least six nucleotides to both a V gene segment and a J gene segment was required. A rearrangement counted as productive if the CDR3 had no stop codons and remained in frame with V and J, and every other rearrangement counted as non-productive. Following IMGT convention, CDR3 was defined as the stretch from the second conserved V-encoded cysteine to the conserved J-encoded phenylalanine. The earlier analysis of about 500 of the donors excluded sequences that lacked an unambiguous match to a single V gene segment. An earlier analysis of several hundred of the donors called V segments functional above 56.7% productive rearrangements and segregating when the between-donor standard deviation exceeded 5%. A statistical classification framework was built for diagnosing cytomegalovirus status from the catalog of TCR beta chain sequences. In a later analysis, V and J genes were assigned by comparing TCR nucleotide sequences against IMGT/GENE-DB human TR gene sequences. In a later analysis, CDR3 sequences and most-parsimonious VDJ recombination scenarios were assigned using the TCRdist pipeline. A later analysis defined each TCR beta chain by its CDR3 amino acid sequence plus V-gene family, and excluded reads lacking a unique V-gene family. As a way to deal with suspected cross-contamination and a sequencing artifact, a later analysis dropped 640 or so nucleotide sequences that were highly shared and had low generation probability. A later analysis calculated a clonal expansion index for each public chain from normalized within-repertoire ranks of inferred template counts. A later analysis computed generation probabilities with a VDJ recombination model fitted to out-of-frame rearrangements, and checked the results against IGoR. In a later analysis, TCR-TCR, TCR-HLA and TCR-CMV co-occurrence was scored with hypergeometric tests, and a repertoire-size bias correction was applied to TCR pairs. A later analysis estimated false discovery rates by permuting HLA or CMV assignments 20 times. In a later analysis, co-occurring TCRs were grouped with DBSCAN, and TCRdist sequence similarity was added when clustering was performed within HLA-allele-positive subsets. Co-occurrence clustering excluded repertoires with fewer than 30,000 or more than 120,000 public chains, plus five with anomalous nucleotide sharing. TCRdb's version of the immuneACCESS table is confined to in-frame rearrangements and falls short of the full clone set. An unresolved V gene accounts for under half of the shortfall where checked; the remainder is of unknown origin. V and J calls and clone size come straight from that table; D and trimming were deduced from the DNA. In this sample the table shows 140,000 or so clones, about 79% of which occur a single time. 1.7% of the sample is held by the ten biggest clonotypes.

Here the chain combines TRBV7-2 and TRBJ1-5, and TRBD1 may be the D gene, going by 6 matching bases. This TCR was sampled from a young woman in good health and CMV-seronegative. Sequencing input: PBMCs. The nucleotide sequence reads TGTGCCAGCAGCTGGACAGCTTATAGCAATCAGCCCCAGCATTTT. Its protein product is CASSWTAYSNQPQHF.